This T cell receptor beta chain was recorded in a study of lymphopenia after photon versus proton radiotherapy (dated by TCRdb to 2018 to 2020). For the wider study: Photon and proton radiation therapy were compared by the study for their immunological effects in patients with gastrointestinal tumors who developed high-grade lymphopenia. The roughly 20 patients in the cohort had gastrointestinal tumors, were treated with either photon or proton therapy, and subsequently developed lymphopenia. The goal of the study was to characterize the differences between the two radiation modalities in how they affect the immune system.

Paper-wide results and their limitations: Once the lymphocyte count had reached its nadir, the repertoires of photon-treated patients showed oligoclonal expansion, particularly of CD8+ Temra cells, and this expansion drove the decline in diversity. The survival association was assessed only in patients who died, and the authors presented better survival with proton therapy as a possibility rather than a demonstrated result. Relative stability during treatment was observed in proton-treated patients, whereas loss of naive T cells and TCR diversity and gain of effector/memory populations were observed in photon-treated patients. Across the cohort, among patients who died, a greater drop in TCR diversity after the nadir was inversely correlated with overall survival time.

With respect to this clone: Its antigen has not been determined. The sample holds no much larger clone one base away, and base qualities are not on file.

The V end loses 6 bases and the J end loses 0 bases, and a stretch of 8 bases separates them. Measured from the cysteine to the phenylalanine, the CDR3 is 13 residues long. The retained sequence is limited to the CDR3, 39 bases, with the frame set at the first base. From a lookup of the germline V gene, CDR1 and CDR2 are SGHTA and FQGNSA. Libraries were built with the immunoSEQ multiplex PCR assay. Alongside multiparametric flow cytometry, deep sequencing of rearranged TCR beta loci was used to profile the T cell repertoires. TCRdb carries this immuneACCESS record with in-frame sequences only. Its versions omit some clonotypes, under half of them owing to an unresolved V gene in the studies checked, with the rest unexplained. The sample records 55,000 to 85,000 clones, about 90% of which are singletons. Approximately 2% of the sample belongs to the ten largest clones.

The chain links TRBV7-2 with TRBJ1-1; the D gene assignment is ambiguous. This TCR derives from a woman aged 35 to 49 with cholangiocarcinoma. Material: peripheral blood, obtained from a patient treated with photon-based radiotherapy. The CDR3 sequence is CASSPPLNTEAFF. The nucleotides are TGTGCCAGCAGTCCTCCTTTGAACACTGAAGCTTTCTTT. Extended through the reference TRBV7-2 and TRBJ1-1 proteins, this CDR3 yields the full variable domain: GAGVSQSPSNKVTEKGKDVELRCDPISGHTALYWYRQSLGQGLEFLIYFQGNSAPDKSGLPSDRFSAERTGGSVSTLTIQRTQQEDSAVYLCASSPPLNTEAFFGQGTRLTVV.